The clone carrying this T cell receptor beta chain was detected only a few times. The length of the CDR3 is 16 residues. Germline-derived CDR1 and CDR2 are MNHNS and SASEGT. The trim removed 2 bases at V and 8 bases at J, leaving 6 bases unmatched. The TCR beta CDR3 regions underwent amplification using RNA transcripts as the source. HTBI primers were employed in a first-round RT-PCR of the TCR CDR3. Using its own MiXCR run on the multiplex PCR reads, TCRdb lists one record per CDR3 protein. The repertoire has roughly 570,000 distinct CDR3 sequences, approximately 14% of them found once; the top ten carry around 7.3%. This specimen comes from a study of T cells in Graves' hyperthyroidism and ophthalmopathy.

This clonotype originated in a woman aged 25 to 39 with Graves' hyperthyroidism. The V gene is TRBV6-1, the J gene TRBJ2-2, with TRBD1 identical over 12 bases. The sequencing sample was made of blood. The DNA of the CDR3 is TGTGCCAGCAGTGAATGGGGACAGGGGGCAAGTGGGGAGCTGTTTTTT. Protein product: CASSEWGQGASGELFF.